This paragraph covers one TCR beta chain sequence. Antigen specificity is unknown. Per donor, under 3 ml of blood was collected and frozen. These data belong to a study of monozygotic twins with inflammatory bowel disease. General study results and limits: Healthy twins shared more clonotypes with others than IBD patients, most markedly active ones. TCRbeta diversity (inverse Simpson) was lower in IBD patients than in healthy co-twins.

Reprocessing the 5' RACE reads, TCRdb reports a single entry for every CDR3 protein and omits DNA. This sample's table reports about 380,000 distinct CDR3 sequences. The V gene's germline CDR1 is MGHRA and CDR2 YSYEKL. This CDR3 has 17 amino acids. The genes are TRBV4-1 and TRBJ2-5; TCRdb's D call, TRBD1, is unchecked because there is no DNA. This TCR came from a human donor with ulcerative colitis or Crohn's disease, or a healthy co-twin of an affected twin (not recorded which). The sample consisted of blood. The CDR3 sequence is CATTRGGGGVLQETQYF.